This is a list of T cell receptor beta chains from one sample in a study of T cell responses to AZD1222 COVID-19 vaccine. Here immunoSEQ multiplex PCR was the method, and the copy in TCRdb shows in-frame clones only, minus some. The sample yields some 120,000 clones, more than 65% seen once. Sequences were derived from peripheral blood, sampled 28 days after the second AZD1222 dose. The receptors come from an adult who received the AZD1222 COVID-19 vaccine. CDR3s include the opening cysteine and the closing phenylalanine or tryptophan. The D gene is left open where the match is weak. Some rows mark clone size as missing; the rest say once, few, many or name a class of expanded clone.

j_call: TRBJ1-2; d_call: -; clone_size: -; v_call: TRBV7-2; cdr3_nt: TGTGCCAGCAGCTTTGGTTGGGCTTCATCTGATGGCTACACCTTC; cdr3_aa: CASSFGWASSDGYTF
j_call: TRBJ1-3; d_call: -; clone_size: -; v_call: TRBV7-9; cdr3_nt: TGTGCCAGCAGCTTTAGTAGATCTGGAAACACCATATATTTT; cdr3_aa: CASSFSRSGNTIYF
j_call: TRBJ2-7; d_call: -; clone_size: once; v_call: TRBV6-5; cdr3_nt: TGTGCCAGCAGTTACCAAATCCCAAAGGGTTACGAGCAGTACTTC; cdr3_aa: CASSYQIPKGYEQYF
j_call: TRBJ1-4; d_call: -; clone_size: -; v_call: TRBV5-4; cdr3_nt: TGTGCCAGCAGCTTTGGCAGGGACTATGAAAAACTGTTTTTT; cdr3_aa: CASSFGRDYEKLFF
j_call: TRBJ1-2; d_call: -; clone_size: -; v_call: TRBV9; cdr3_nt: TGTGCCAGCAGCGTAGGCCCGGGGGCAAGCGGCTACACCTTC; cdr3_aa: CASSVGPGASGYTF
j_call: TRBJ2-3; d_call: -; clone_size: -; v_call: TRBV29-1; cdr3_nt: TGCAGCGCGCGGGACACAGATACGCAGTATTTT; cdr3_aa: CSARDTDTQYF
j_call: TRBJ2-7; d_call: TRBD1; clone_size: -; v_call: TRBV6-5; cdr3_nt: TGTGCCAGCACCGCACGACAGGGGGCGCGAGAGCAGTACTTC; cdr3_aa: CASTARQGAREQYF
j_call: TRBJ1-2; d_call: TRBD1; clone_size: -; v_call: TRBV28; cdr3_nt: TGTGCCAGCATCCCTCCCCGGGACAGCTCTATAGGCTATGGCTACACCTTC; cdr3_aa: CASIPPRDSSIGYGYTF
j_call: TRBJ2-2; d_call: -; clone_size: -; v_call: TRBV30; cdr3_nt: TGTGCCTGGCGACTGAACACCGGGGAGCTGTTTTTT; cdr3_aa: CAWRLNTGELFF
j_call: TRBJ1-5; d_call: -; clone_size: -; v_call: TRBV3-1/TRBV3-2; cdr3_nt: TGTGCCAGCAGCCAAGTCCCAGGGCGGGGCAATCAGCCCCAGCATTTT; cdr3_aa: CASSQVPGRGNQPQHF
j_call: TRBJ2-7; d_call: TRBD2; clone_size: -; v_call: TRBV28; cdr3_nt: TGTGCCAGCAGTCCCCTTGGGACTATACGCGAGCAGTACTTC; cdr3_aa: CASSPLGTIREQYF
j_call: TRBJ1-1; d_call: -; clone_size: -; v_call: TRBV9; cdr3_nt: TGTGCCAGCAGCGTAGACCCGGGGGGGAACACTGAAGCTTTCTTT; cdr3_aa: CASSVDPGGNTEAFF
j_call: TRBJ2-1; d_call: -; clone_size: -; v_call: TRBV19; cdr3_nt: TGTGCCAGTAGTATCTCCTCGCTGGTGGATGAGCAGTTCTTC; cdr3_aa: CASSISSLVDEQFF
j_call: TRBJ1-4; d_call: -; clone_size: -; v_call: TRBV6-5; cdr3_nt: TGTGCCAGCAGTTACTCCGCAACTAATGAAAAACTGTTTTTT; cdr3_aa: CASSYSATNEKLFF
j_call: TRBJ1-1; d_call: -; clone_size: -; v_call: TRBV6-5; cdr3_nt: TGTGCCAGCAGTTCCCGGACGGTGAACACTGAAGCTTTCTTT; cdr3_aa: CASSSRTVNTEAFF
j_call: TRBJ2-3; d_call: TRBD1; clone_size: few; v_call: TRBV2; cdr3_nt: TGTGCCAGCAACGGACAGGCTGTGTCAATGGATACGCAGTATTTT; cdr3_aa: CASNGQAVSMDTQYF
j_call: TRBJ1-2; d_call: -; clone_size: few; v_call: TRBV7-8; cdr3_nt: TGTGCCAGCAGCTTAGAGGCCGGGAAGGGCGGCTACACCTTC; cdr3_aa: CASSLEAGKGGYTF
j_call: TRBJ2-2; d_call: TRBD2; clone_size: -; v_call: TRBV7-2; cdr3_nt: TGTGCCAGCAGCTCCGGGAGGACCGGGGAGCTGTTTTTT; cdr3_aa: CASSSGRTGELFF
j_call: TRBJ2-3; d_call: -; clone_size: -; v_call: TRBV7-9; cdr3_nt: TGTGCCAGCGCCAACAAAAAAGATACGCAGTATTTT; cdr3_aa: CASANKKDTQYF
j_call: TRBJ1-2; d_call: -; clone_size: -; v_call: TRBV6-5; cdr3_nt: TGTGCCAGCAGTTCCCCGAGGGGTCGCAACTATGGCTACACCTTC; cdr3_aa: CASSSPRGRNYGYTF
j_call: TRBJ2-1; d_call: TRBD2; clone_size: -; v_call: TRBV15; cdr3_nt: TGTGCCACCAGCAGACTTCCTTTCACTAGCGGGGGGGCGGATGAGCAGTTCTTC; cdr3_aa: CATSRLPFTSGGADEQFF
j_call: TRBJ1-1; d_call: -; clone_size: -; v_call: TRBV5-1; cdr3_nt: TGCGCCAGCAGCTTGTTTCGGGAGGACACTGAAGCTTTCTTT; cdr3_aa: CASSLFREDTEAFF
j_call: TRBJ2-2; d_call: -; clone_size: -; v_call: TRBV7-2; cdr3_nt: TGTGCCAGCAGCTCACACACCGGGGAGCTGTTTTTT; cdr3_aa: CASSSHTGELFF
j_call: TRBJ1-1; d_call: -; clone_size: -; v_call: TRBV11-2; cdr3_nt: TGTGCCAGCAGCTTCGCAACAGCCAGGGAAGATGGAGCTTTCTTT; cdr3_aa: CASSFATAREDGAFF
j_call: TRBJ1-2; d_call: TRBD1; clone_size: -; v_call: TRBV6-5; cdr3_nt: TGTGCCAGCAGTCTACAGGGGGCAGTCGGCTACACCTTC; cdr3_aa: CASSLQGAVGYTF
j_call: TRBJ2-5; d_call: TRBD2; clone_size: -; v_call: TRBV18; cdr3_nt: TGTGCCAGCTCACCAAGCGCGGGACTAGGGGAGACCCAGTACTTC; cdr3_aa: CASSPSAGLGETQYF
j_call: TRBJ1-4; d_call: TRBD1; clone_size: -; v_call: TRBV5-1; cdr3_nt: TGCGCCAGCAGCTTGGGAGGGGGCGAAGAAAAACTGTTTTTT; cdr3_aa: CASSLGGGEEKLFF
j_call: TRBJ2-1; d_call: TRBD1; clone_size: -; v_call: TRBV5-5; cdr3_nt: TGTGCCAGCACCCTTGGCGGGACAGGGAGGAATGAGCAGTTCTTC; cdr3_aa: CASTLGGTGRNEQFF
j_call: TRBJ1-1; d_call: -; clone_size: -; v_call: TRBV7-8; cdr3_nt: TGTGCCAGCAGCTTAGAGAGGGTTGCCAAGAAAAACGGCACTGAAGCTTTCTTT; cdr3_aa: CASSLERVAKKNGTEAFF
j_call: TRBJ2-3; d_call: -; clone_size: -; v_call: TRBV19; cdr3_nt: TGTGCCAGTAGTATCGGACGGGGGCCGGATACGCAGTATTTT; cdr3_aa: CASSIGRGPDTQYF
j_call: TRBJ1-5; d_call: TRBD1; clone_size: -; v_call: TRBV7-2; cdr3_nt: TGTGCCAGCAGCTTATCGGGACAGGGAAAACAGCCCCAGCATTTT; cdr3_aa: CASSLSGQGKQPQHF
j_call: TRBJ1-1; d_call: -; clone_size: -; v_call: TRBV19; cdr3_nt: TGTGCCAGTAGTATTTCCCTGAACACTGAAGCTTTCTTT; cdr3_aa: CASSISLNTEAFF
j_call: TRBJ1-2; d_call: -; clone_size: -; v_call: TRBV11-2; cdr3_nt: TGTGCCAGCAGCTTAGATCCGAGGGCGGGCTACACCTTC; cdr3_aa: CASSLDPRAGYTF
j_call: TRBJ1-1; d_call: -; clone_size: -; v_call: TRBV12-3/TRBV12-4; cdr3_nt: TGTGCCAGCAGTCTTAGACCCAATGAAGCTTTCTTT; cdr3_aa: CASSLRPNEAFF
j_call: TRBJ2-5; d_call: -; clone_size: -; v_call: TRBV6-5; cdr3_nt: TGTGCCAGCAGTTATAAGTGGGGGGCCTTTGAAGAGACCCAGTACTTC; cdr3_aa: CASSYKWGAFEETQYF
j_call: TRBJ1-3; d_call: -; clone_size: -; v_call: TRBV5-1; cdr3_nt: TGCGCCAGCAGCTTAGGGGAGGCTCCTGGAAACACCATATATTTT; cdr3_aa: CASSLGEAPGNTIYF
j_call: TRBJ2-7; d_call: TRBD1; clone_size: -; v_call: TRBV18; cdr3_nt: TGTGCCAGCTCACCAGGCGGGACAGGGATCTCCTACGAGCAGTACTTC; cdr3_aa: CASSPGGTGISYEQYF
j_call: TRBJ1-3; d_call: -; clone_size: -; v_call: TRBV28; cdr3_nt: TGTGCCAGCGGGCTGGCGCGCTCTGGAAACACCATATATTTT; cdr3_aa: CASGLARSGNTIYF
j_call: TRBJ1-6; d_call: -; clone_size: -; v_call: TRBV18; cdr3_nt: TGTGCCAGCTCAACTCAAAATTCACCCCTCCACTTT; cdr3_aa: CASSTQNSPLHF
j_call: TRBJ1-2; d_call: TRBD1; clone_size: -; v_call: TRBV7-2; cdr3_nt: TGTGCCAGCAGTTTGAGACAGGGACCATATGGCTACACCTTC; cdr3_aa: CASSLRQGPYGYTF
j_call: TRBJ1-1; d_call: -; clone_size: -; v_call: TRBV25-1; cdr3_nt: TGTGCCAGCAAAGGGGGGGAAGCTTTCTTT; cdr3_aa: CASKGGEAFF
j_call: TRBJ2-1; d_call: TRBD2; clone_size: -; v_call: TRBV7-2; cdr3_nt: TGTGCCAGCAGCCTAACTAGCGGGGGGGCGGTTGAGCAGTTCTTC; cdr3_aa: CASSLTSGGAVEQFF
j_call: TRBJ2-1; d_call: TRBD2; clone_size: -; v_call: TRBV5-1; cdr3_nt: TGCGCCAGCAGCTTGGCTAGCGGGGGGGCTTACAATGAGCAGTTCTTC; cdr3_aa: CASSLASGGAYNEQFF
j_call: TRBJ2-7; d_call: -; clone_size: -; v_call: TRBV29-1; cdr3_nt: TGCAGCGTTGAGGTCGTCGACAGGTTGGTGGGAGAGCAGTACTTC; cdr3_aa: CSVEVVDRLVGEQYF
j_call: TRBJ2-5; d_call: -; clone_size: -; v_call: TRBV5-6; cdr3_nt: TGTGCCAGCAGCTTATGGGGTGCAGAGACCCAGTACTTC; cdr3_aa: CASSLWGAETQYF
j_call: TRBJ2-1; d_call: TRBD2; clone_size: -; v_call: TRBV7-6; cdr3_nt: TGTGCCAGCAGCTTGGGACTAGCGGGGGAAGTCTCCTACAATGAGCAGTTCTTC; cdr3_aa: CASSLGLAGEVSYNEQFF
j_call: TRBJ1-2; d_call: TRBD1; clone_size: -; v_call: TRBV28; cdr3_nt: TGTGCCAGCACTGGGACAGGGGGCATTGGCTACACCTTC; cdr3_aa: CASTGTGGIGYTF
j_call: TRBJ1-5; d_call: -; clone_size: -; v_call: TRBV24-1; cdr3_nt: TGTGCCACCAGTGGGACGGTTAGCAATCAGCCCCAGCATTTT; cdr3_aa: CATSGTVSNQPQHF
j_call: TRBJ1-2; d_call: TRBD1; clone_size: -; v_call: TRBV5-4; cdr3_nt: TGTGCCAGCAGCGCCGGGACAGGAGCTAACTATGGCTACACCTTC; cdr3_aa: CASSAGTGANYGYTF
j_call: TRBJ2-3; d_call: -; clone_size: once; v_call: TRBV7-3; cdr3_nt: TGTGCCAGCAGCTTAACCGGGACCACAGATACGCAGTATTTT; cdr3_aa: CASSLTGTTDTQYF
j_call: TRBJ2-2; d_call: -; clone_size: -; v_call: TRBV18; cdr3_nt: TGTGCCAGCTCACCACTGTCCGTCAGGCTGGGACCCACCGGGGAGCTGTTTTTT; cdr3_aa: CASSPLSVRLGPTGELFF
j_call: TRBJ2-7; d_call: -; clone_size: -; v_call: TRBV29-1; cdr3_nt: TGCAGCGTTGAAGATAGGGCCTCCTACGAGCAGTACTTC; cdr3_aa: CSVEDRASYEQYF
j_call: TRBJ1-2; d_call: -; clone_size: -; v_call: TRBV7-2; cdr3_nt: TGTGCCAGCAGGGCAGGGCGGGATGGCTACACCTTC; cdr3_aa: CASRAGRDGYTF
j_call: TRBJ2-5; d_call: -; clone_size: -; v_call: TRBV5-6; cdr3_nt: TGTGCCAGCAGCTTGGGGAGCAGGGAGACCCAGTACTTC; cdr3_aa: CASSLGSRETQYF
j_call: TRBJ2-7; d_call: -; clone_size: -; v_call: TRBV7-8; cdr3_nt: TGTGCCAGCAGCTTAGAAAGCGAGATCTACGAGCAGTACTTC; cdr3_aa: CASSLESEIYEQYF